This TCR beta chain was sequenced in a study of OX40 agonist ivuxolimab in advanced cancers. Overall study context: The study treated patients with ivuxolimab, an agonistic anti-OX40 (CD134) antibody.

V lost 4 bases and J 5 bases, leaving 8 bases between the germline ends. The CDR3 is made up of 12 amino acids. The germline gives CDR1 SGHTA, CDR2 FQGNSA. Produced via immunoSEQ multiplex PCR; TCRdb's table is partial and in-frame only. The data contain tens of thousands of clones, around 83% of them seen just once; the ten biggest clones take up more than 0.9%. The chain couples TRBV7-2 to TRBJ2-5; D remains ambiguous. This TCR was recovered from an adult with an advanced solid tumor such as melanoma, head and neck, liver or kidney cancer. Sequencing used CD4+ or CD8+ T cells sorted from blood, obtained in a trial of the OX40 agonist ivuxolimab. For the CDR3, the DNA is TGTGCCAGCAGCTCGTCCTGGGAGACCCAGTACTTC. Translating gives CASSSSWETQYF.